This TCR beta chain was documented in a study of Ad26.COV2.S vaccination and SARS-CoV-2 variants. Study in general: Donor was in the COV1001 Ad26.COV2.S trial arm. Intramuscular Ad26.COV2.S doses were given once or twice, 56 days apart.

The protocol was immunoSEQ multiplex PCR, while the TCRdb copy is restricted to in-frame clones and leaves out a portion. The table lists about 400,000 clones, roughly nine tenths of them singletons, with 3% to 4.5% in the top ten. A remark on this clone: What it recognizes is unknown.

Specified treatment: around 19 received Ad26.COV2.S at low or high dose, single or two shots; about 5 received placebo; per-sample allocation not given. Repertoires come from day 63 after the first vaccine or placebo injection. This vaccine is an Ad26 vector that expresses the Wuhan-strain SARS-CoV-2 spike. The CDR3 has 15 residues. J lost 2 bases, V lost 4 bases, and 3 bases had no gene match. Germline V lookup: CDR1 SGHVS, CDR2 FNYEAQ. Findings and limits, study-wide: Estimates derived from TCR breadth and depth analyses may have underestimated total T cell responses.

The material sequenced was peripheral blood, taken in a trial of Ad26.COV2.S vaccine versus placebo. This sequence originates from a person between 18 and 60 years old who received the Ad26.COV2.S COVID-19 vaccine or a placebo. The gene calls are TRBV7-6 and TRBJ2-5; TRBD2 matches 11 bases. The CDR3 sequence is CASSSGTSGQETQYF. The CDR3 nucleotides read TGTGCCAGCAGCTCCGGGACTAGCGGACAAGAGACCCAGTACTTC.